Listed below are T cell receptor beta chains from one sample, sequenced in a study of cytomegalovirus exposure and HLA in healthy donors. The repertoire was sequenced with immunoSEQ multiplex PCR; TCRdb's copy has only in-frame clones and lacks some. The sample carries about 300,000 clones, approximately 90% recorded once. The specimen sequenced was PBMCs. The source is a man aged 40-49 years in good health and CMV-seropositive. Each CDR3 is given with its conserved first and last residue. The D gene is left open where the match is weak. Rows give clone size only sometimes, using once, few, many, or a class for an expanded clone.

TRBJ2-1	.	once	TRBV27	CASSEHRNEQFF	TGTGCCAGCAGTGAACATCGCAATGAGCAGTTCTTC
TRBJ2-7	TRBD1	.	TRBV28	CASSQTGGEQYF	TGTGCCAGCAGTCAAACAGGGGGCGAGCAGTACTTC
TRBJ2-5	TRBD2	.	TRBV7-2	CASSWTSGRAKETQYF	TGTGCCAGCAGCTGGACTAGCGGGAGGGCCAAAGAGACCCAGTACTTC
TRBJ1-5	TRBD1	.	TRBV7-9	CSSSSLGTGSRSNQPQHF	TGTTCCAGCAGCTCCCTTGGGACAGGGAGTCGTAGCAATCAGCCCCAGCATTTT
TRBJ1-2	TRBD1	.	TRBV6-5	CASSRGTGDNYGYTF	TGTGCCAGCAGTAGAGGGACAGGGGATAACTATGGCTACACCTTC
TRBJ1-5	.	.	TRBV27	CASSSRTGPNQPQHF	TGTGCCAGCAGTTCCCGAACAGGGCCCAATCAGCCCCAGCATTTT
TRBJ2-1	.	.	TRBV29-1	CSVGGGEQFF	TGCAGCGTTGGGGGCGGTGAGCAGTTCTTC
TRBJ1-2	.	.	TRBV28	CASSPKLRAGEGYTF	TGTGCCAGCAGTCCTAAGCTTAGAGCAGGGGAAGGCTACACCTTC
TRBJ1-2	.	.	TRBV14	CASSQAWQGHYGYTF	TGTGCCAGCAGCCAAGCGTGGCAGGGTCACTATGGCTACACCTTC
TRBJ1-5	TRBD1	.	TRBV28	CASSFTTGVRQPQHF	TGTGCCAGCAGTTTCACAACAGGGGTGCGGCAGCCCCAGCATTTT
TRBJ1-2	TRBD1	.	TRBV27	CASSSRGQGIYGYTF	TGTGCCAGCAGTTCCCGTGGACAGGGGATCTATGGCTACACCTTC
TRBJ2-7	TRBD1	.	TRBV5-8	CASSPGAGGYEQYF	TGTGCCAGCAGCCCTGGGGCAGGGGGCTACGAGCAGTACTTC
TRBJ2-7	.	once	TRBV5-1	CASSLERGSFVEQYF	TGCGCCAGCAGCTTGGAACGGGGGTCCTTCGTCGAGCAGTACTTC
TRBJ2-7	.	.	TRBV19	CASRGQSYEQYF	TGTGCCAGTAGAGGACAGTCCTACGAGCAGTACTTC
TRBJ1-5	.	.	TRBV27	CASSPYAGNQPQHF	TGTGCCAGCAGCCCCTATGCCGGCAATCAGCCCCAGCATTTT
TRBJ1-4	.	.	TRBV10-3	CAISEPGHYNEKLFF	TGTGCCATCAGTGAGCCGGGACACTATAATGAAAAACTGTTTTTT
TRBJ1-4	TRBD1	.	TRBV7-9	CASTLGDRGLIEKLFF	TGTGCCAGCACCTTAGGGGACAGGGGCCTCATTGAAAAACTGTTTTTT
TRBJ2-2	TRBD1	.	TRBV6-5	CASSYDRVFRTGELFF	TGTGCCAGCAGTTACGACAGGGTTTTCAGGACCGGGGAGCTGTTTTTT
TRBJ2-1	.	.	TRBV9	CASSEPDEVISSYNEQFF	TGTGCCAGCAGCGAACCCGACGAGGTAATAAGCTCCTACAATGAGCAGTTCTTC
TRBJ2-7	.	few	TRBV6-1	CASSETGAVYEQYF	TGTGCCAGCAGTGAGACAGGAGCGGTCTACGAGCAGTACTTC
TRBJ1-2	.	once	TRBV5-1	CASSLPTTNYGYTF	TGCGCCAGCAGCTTGCCTACTACTAACTATGGCTACACCTTC
TRBJ2-5	.	once	TRBV19	CASSIDSTSQETQYF	TGTGCCAGTAGTATAGACTCGACTAGCCAAGAGACCCAGTACTTC
TRBJ2-7	TRBD2	.	TRBV4-2	CASSQDPSGRAGYEQYF	TGTGCCAGCAGCCAAGACCCTAGCGGGAGGGCCGGGTACGAGCAGTACTTC
TRBJ2-1	TRBD2	.	TRBV27	CASSLTSGSFWEFF	TGTGCCAGCAGTTTAACTAGCGGGAGCTTCTGGGAGTTCTTC
TRBJ1-3	TRBD1	.	TRBV6-5	CASRPQGEGGNTIYF	TGTGCCAGCAGACCACAGGGGGAAGGTGGAAACACCATATATTTT
TRBJ2-3	TRBD1	.	TRBV7-9	CASSKTGGTDTQYF	TGTGCCAGCAGCAAGACAGGGGGCACAGATACGCAGTATTTT
TRBJ1-1	TRBD1	.	TRBV11-1	CASSLDRVNTEAFF	TGTGCCAGCAGCTTGGACAGGGTAAACACTGAAGCTTTCTTT
TRBJ2-1	.	few	TRBV6-5	CASSRQDEQFF	TGTGCCAGCAGTCGACAGGATGAGCAGTTCTTC
TRBJ2-1	.	.	TRBV7-6	CASSLVGILSYSYNEQFF	TGTGCCAGCAGCTTAGTGGGCATCCTTAGTTACTCCTACAATGAGCAGTTCTTC
TRBJ2-7	TRBD1	.	TRBV7-2	CASSVNPGQIYEQYF	TGTGCCAGCAGCGTTAATCCGGGACAGATCTACGAGCAGTACTTC
TRBJ2-5	.	.	TRBV11-3	CASSSTGKETQYF	TGTGCCAGCAGCTCCACAGGGAAAGAGACCCAGTACTTC
TRBJ1-1	TRBD1	.	TRBV19	CASSMQGQLPGEAFF	TGTGCCAGTAGTATGCAGGGACAGTTACCCGGTGAAGCTTTCTTT
TRBJ2-7	TRBD2	.	TRBV19	CASSPHSGGEQYF	TGTGCCAGTAGTCCTCACTCGGGGGGCGAGCAGTACTTC
TRBJ1-1	TRBD1	.	TRBV30	CASKGELEDRSMNTEAFF	TGTGCCTCAAAGGGGGAACTTGAGGACAGGTCGATGAACACTGAAGCTTTCTTT
TRBJ2-1	TRBD2	.	TRBV5-1	CASSLGTSGSYNEQFF	TGCGCCAGCAGCTTGGGGACTAGCGGCTCCTACAATGAGCAGTTCTTC
TRBJ2-1	TRBD2	.	TRBV27	CASSALLAGVYNEQFF	TGTGCCAGCAGTGCTTTACTAGCGGGAGTCTACAATGAGCAGTTCTTC
TRBJ2-7	TRBD1	.	TRBV10-3	CAISDYGTGGYEQYF	TGTGCCATCAGTGACTATGGGACAGGGGGGTACGAGCAGTACTTC
TRBJ1-2	.	.	TRBV29-1	CSVRTDEKVYGYTF	TGCAGCGTAAGGACAGATGAGAAGGTCTATGGCTACACCTTC
TRBJ2-1	.	.	TRBV27	CASSLSGSPYNEQFF	TGTGCCAGCAGTCTTTCCGGGAGCCCCTACAATGAGCAGTTCTTC
TRBJ2-7	.	.	TRBV21-1	CASSKGGDDPYEQYF	TGTGCCAGCAGCAAAGGGGGAGACGATCCCTACGAGCAGTACTTC
TRBJ1-5	.	.	TRBV11-2	CASSERSPNQPQHF	TGTGCCAGCAGCGAGAGATCCCCGAATCAGCCCCAGCATTTT
TRBJ1-1	TRBD1	.	TRBV18	CASSARTGRGVNTEAFF	TGTGCCAGCTCAGCTCGGACAGGTAGGGGGGTGAACACTGAAGCTTTCTTT
TRBJ1-2	TRBD1	.	TRBV10-3	CAISTWDREVGYGYTF	TGTGCCATCAGTACCTGGGACAGGGAAGTCGGCTATGGCTACACCTTC
TRBJ2-2	TRBD2	.	TRBV27	CASSLSWLAGGRGELFF	TGTGCCAGCAGTTTAAGTTGGCTAGCGGGAGGGCGAGGGGAGCTGTTTTTT
TRBJ2-1	TRBD1	.	TRBV7-7	CASSLTGQSNNEQFF	TGTGCTAGCAGCTTGACGGGACAGTCGAACAATGAGCAGTTCTTC
TRBJ1-5	TRBD1	.	TRBV28	CASSLRTGPRNQPQHF	TGTGCCAGCAGTTTAAGGACAGGCCCAAGGAATCAGCCCCAGCATTTT
TRBJ2-1	TRBD2	.	TRBV27	CASSLERLAGPYNEQFF	TGTGCCAGCAGTTTAGAACGACTAGCGGGGCCCTACAATGAGCAGTTCTTC
TRBJ2-7	.	.	TRBV11-2	CASSSTVSYEQYF	TGTGCCAGCAGCTCGACAGTCTCCTACGAGCAGTACTTC
TRBJ2-2	TRBD2	.	TRBV7-7	CASSRLAGNTGELFF	TGTGCTAGCAGCCGACTAGCGGGGAACACCGGGGAGCTGTTTTTT
TRBJ2-7	.	.	TRBV7-2	CASRPMGQIYSYEQYF	TGTGCCAGCAGACCAATGGGACAAATTTACTCCTACGAGCAGTACTTT